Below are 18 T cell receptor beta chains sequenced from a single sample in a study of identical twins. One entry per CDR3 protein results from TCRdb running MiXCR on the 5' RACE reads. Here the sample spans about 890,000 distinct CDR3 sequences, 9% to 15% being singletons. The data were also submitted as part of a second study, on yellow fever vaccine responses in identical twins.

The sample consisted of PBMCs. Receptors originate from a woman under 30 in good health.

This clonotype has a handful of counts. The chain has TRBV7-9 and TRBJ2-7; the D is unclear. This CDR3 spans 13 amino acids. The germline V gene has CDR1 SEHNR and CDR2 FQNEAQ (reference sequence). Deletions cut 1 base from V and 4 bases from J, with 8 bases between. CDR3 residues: CASSLESDYEQYF. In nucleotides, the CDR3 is TGTGCCAGCAGCTTAGAGTCCGATTACGAGCAGTACTTC.

For the CDR3, the DNA is TGTGCCAGCACCGATACAGGGTACCCCTACAATGAGCAGTTCTTC. It codes for CASTDTGYPYNEQFF. The V call is TRBV12-3 or TRBV12-4, the J call TRBJ2-1; possibly TRBD1 for D (6 bases). V lost 7 bases and J lost 2, with 15 bases in between. The CDR3 has 15 residues.

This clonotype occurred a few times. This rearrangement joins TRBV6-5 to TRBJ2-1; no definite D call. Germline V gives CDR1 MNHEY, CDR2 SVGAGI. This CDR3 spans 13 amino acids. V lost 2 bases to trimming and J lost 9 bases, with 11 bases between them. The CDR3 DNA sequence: TGTGCCAGCAGTTACCTTGCCTCCTCTGAGCAGTTCTTC. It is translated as CASSYLASSEQFF.

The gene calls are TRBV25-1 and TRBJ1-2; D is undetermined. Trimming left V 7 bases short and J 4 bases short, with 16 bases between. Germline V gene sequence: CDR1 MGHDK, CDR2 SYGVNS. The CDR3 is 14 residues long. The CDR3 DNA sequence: TGTGCCAGCAAAGGCCCCGGTTTTGCCTATGGCTACACCTTC. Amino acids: CASKGPGFAYGYTF.

The CDR3 DNA reads as TGTGCCATCAGCACAGGGTACACTGAAGCTTTCTTT. Protein product: CAISTGYTEAFF. This chain links TRBV10-3 with TRBJ1-1, with D perhaps matching TRBD1 (6 bases). The V end was cut by 6 bases, the J end by 3 bases, with 8 bases between. Germline CDR1 and CDR2: ENHRY and SYGVKD. The CDR3 runs to 12 residues.

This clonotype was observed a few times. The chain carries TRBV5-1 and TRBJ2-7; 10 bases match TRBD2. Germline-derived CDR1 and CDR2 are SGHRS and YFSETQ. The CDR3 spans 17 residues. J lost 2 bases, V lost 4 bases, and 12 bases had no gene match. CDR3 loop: CASSRSLAGVKTYEQYF. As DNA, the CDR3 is TGCGCCAGCAGCAGGAGCCTAGCGGGAGTAAAGACCTACGAGCAGTACTTC.

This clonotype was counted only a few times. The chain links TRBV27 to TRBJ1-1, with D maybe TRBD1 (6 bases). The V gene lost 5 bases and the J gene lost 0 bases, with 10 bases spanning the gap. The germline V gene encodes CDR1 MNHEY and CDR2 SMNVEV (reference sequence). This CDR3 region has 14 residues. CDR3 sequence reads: CASSNQGLNTEAFF. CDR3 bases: TGTGCCAGCAGTAACCAGGGGCTGAACACTGAAGCTTTCTTT.

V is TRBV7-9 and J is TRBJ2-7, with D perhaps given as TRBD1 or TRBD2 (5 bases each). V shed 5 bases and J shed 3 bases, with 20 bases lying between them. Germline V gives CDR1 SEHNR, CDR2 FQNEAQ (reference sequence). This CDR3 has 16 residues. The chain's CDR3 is CASSTLPRETGYEQYF. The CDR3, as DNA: TGTGCCAGCAGCACGCTGCCCAGGGAGACCGGCTACGAGCAGTACTTC. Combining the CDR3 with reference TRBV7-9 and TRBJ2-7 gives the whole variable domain DTGVSQNPRHKITKRGQNVTFRCDPISEHNRLYWYRQTLGQGPEFLTYFQNEAQLEKSRLLSDRFSAERPKGSFSTLEIQRTEQGDSAMYLCASSTLPRETGYEQYFGPGTRLTVT.

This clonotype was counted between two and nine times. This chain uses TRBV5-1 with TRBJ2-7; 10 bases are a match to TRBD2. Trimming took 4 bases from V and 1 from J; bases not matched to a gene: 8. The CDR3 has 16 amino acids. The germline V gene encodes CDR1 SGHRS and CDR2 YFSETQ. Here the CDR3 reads CASSPLGSGGSYEQYV. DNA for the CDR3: TGCGCCAGCAGCCCTCTGGGTAGCGGGGGGTCCTACGAGCAGTACGTC.

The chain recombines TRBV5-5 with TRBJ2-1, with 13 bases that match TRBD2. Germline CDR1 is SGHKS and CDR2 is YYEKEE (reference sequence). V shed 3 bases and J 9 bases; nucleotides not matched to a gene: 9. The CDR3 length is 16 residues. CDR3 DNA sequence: TGTGCCAGCAGCTGGACTAGCGGGAGTAGTAACGGTGAGCAGTTCTTC. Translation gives CASSWTSGSSNGEQFF.

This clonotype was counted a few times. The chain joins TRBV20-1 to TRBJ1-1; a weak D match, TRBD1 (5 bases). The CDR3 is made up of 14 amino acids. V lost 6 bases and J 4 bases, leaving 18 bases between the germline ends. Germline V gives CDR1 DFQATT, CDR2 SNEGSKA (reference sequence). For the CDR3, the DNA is TGCAGTGCCGCCGACGCAGGCAGGGTCACTGAAGCTTTCTTT. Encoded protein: CSAADAGRVTEAFF.

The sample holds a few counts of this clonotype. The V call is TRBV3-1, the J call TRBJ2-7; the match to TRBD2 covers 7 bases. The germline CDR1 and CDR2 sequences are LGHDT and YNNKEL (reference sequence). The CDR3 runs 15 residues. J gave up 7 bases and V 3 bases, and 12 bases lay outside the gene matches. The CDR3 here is CASSHPGAGAMEQYF. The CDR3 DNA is TGTGCCAGCAGCCACCCTGGGGCGGGAGCGATGGAGCAGTACTTC.

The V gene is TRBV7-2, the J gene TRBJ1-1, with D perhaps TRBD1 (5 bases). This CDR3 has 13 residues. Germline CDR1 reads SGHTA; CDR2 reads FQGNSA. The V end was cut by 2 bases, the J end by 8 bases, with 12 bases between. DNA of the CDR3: TGTGCCAGCAGCTTACAGGGAATATTGGAAGCTTTCTTT. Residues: CASSLQGILEAFF.

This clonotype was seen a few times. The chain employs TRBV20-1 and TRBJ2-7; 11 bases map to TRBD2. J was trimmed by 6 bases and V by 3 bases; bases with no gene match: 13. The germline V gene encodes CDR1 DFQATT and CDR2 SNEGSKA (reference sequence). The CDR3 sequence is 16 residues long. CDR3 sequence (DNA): TGCAGTGCTAGGGCAGGTCTAGCGGGAGGACTCGTCGAGCAGTACTTC. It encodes CSARAGLAGGLVEQYF.

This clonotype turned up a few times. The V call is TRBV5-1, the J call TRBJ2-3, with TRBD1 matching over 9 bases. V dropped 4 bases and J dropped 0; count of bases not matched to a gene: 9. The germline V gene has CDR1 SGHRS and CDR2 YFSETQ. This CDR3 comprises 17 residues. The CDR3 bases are TGCGCCAGCAGCATCCCAGACAGGGGGGGTAGCACAGATACGCAGTATTTT. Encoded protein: CASSIPDRGGSTDTQYF.

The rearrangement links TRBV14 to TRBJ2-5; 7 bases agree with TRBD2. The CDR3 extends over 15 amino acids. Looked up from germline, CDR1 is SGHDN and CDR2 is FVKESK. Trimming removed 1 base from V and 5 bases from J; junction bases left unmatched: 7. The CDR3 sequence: CASSQVWRGWETQYF. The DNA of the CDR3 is TGTGCCAGCAGCCAAGTGTGGCGGGGGTGGGAGACCCAGTACTTC.

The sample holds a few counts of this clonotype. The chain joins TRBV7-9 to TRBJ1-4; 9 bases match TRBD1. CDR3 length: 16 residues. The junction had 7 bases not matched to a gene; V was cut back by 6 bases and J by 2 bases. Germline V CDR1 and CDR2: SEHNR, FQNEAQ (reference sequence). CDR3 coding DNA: TGTGCCAGCAGAAAAGGGACAGGGAATACTAATGAAAAACTGTTTTTT. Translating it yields CASRKGTGNTNEKLFF.

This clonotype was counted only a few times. This CDR3 is CASSFARVRANYGYTF. The CDR3 nucleotides are TGCGCCAGCAGCTTTGCCCGGGTCAGGGCTAACTATGGCTACACCTTC. The V and J genes are TRBV5-1 and TRBJ1-2, with D tentatively TRBD1 (5 bases). Looked up from germline, CDR1 is SGHRS and CDR2 is YFSETQ. The CDR3 spans 16 residues. V dropped 2 bases and J dropped 0 bases, with 14 bases sitting between them. Full variable domain (rest looked up from reference TRBV5-1 and TRBJ1-2): KAGVTQTPRYLIKTRGQQVTLSCSPISGHRSVSWYQQTPGQGLQFLFEYFSETQRNKGNFPGRFSGRQFSNSRSEMNVSTLELGDSALYLCASSFARVRANYGYTFGSGTRLTVV.